One sample yielded the 8 T cell receptor beta chains listed below, sequenced in a study of cytomegalovirus exposure and HLA in healthy donors. PCR employed 60 Vbeta and 13 Jbeta primers. Only in-frame clones appear in the TCRdb table, and some are missing; sequencing was by immunoSEQ multiplex PCR. The sample has over 150,000 clones; around three quarters are singletons. Sequenced material: PBMCs. Receptors were obtained from a woman between 40 and 50 years old in good health and CMV-seronegative.

The rearrangement uses TRBV5-1 and TRBJ1-4; 10 nucleotides match TRBD1. Germline trimming cut 0 bases from V and 13 bases from J; bases unmatched to any gene: 9. Germline lookup yields CDR1 SGHRS and CDR2 YFSETQ. The CDR3 totals 15 residues. The DNA for the CDR3 is TGCGCCAGCAGCTTGGATGCGGGACAGGGGTCTAGACTGTTTTTT. It translates to CASSLDAGQGSRLFF.

The rearrangement uses TRBV29-1 and TRBJ1-3; the D gene is possibly TRBD1 (5 bases). Trimming took off 7 bases at V and 2 bases at J, with 9 bases between the two ends. The V gene's germline CDR1 is SQVTM and CDR2 ANQGSEA. CDR3 size: 12 residues. The CDR3 loop is CSGGTTGNTIYF. CDR3 sequence (DNA): TGCAGCGGCGGGACTACTGGAAACACCATATATTTT. Complete variable domain (other parts from reference TRBV29-1 and TRBJ1-3): SAVISQKPSRDICQRGTSLTIQCQVDSQVTMMFWYRQQPGQSLTLIATANQGSEATYESGFVIDKFPISRPNLTFSTLTVSNMSPEDSSIYLCSGGTTGNTIYFGEGSWLTVV.

The chain has TRBV7-9 and TRBJ2-7, with TRBD2 matching over 9 bases. Germline loops: CDR1 SEHNR, CDR2 FQNEAQ (reference sequence). This CDR3 is 14 amino acids long. V gave up 6 bases and J gave up 0 bases; unmatched junction bases: 3. The CDR3 here is CASSSGGDSYEQYF. The CDR3 DNA is TGTGCCAGCAGTAGCGGGGGTGACTCCTACGAGCAGTACTTC.

V gene TRBV5-1 combines with J gene TRBJ2-3; 13 bases match TRBD2. The V gene's germline CDR1 is SGHRS and CDR2 YFSETQ. The J segment lost 2 bases and the V segment lost 3 bases, leaving 3 bases of the junction unmatched. The CDR3 is made up of 16 amino acids. CDR3 nucleotide sequence: TGCGCCAGCAGCTCTGGGACTAGCGGGGTCACAGATACGCAGTATTTT. Amino acid sequence: CASSSGTSGVTDTQYF.

V and J are TRBV11-2 and TRBJ2-7, with D possibly being TRBD1 (5 bases). This CDR3 comprises 12 residues. V gave up 9 bases and J gave up 0 bases, with 9 bases separating them. Germline CDR1 SGHAT, CDR2 FQNNGV. The CDR3 DNA reads TGTGCCAGTAGGGGCAGCTCCTACGAGCAGTACTTC. As protein: CASRGSSYEQYF. Using reference TRBV11-2 and TRBJ2-7 for the parts outside the CDR3, the full variable domain is EAGVAQSPRYKIIEKRQSVAFWCNPISGHATLYWYQQILGQGPKLLIQFQNNGVVDDSQLPKDRFSAERLKGVDSTLKIQPAKLEDSAVYLCASRGSSYEQYFGPGTRLTVT.

This clone appeared once. The rearrangement uses TRBV4-2 and TRBJ1-1; D is ambiguous. The CDR3 has 14 amino acids. V lost 0 bases to trimming and J lost 0 bases, with 5 bases between them. Germline CDR1 LGHNA, CDR2 YNFKEQ. The CDR3 region has the DNA TGTGCCAGCAGCCAAGATGCAGTGAACACTGAAGCTTTCTTT. Protein product: CASSQDAVNTEAFF.

The V and J genes are TRBV10-3 and TRBJ1-2; TRBD1 might be the D (6 bases). The V gene's germline CDR1 is ENHRY and CDR2 SYGVKD. The CDR3 sequence is 15 residues long. V lost 7 bases to trimming and J lost 7 bases, with 22 bases between them. The CDR3 protein is CAIITGTPGSGGYTF. Written as DNA, the CDR3 is TGTGCCATCATCACCGGGACACCGGGATCCGGTGGCTACACCTTC.

This clone has just a few counts. The chain uses TRBV30 and TRBJ2-7; D uncertain. Trimming removed 0 bases from V and 0 bases from J, with 6 bases in between. The CDR3 has 13 amino acids. CDR1 is GTSNPN and CDR2 is SVGIG in the germline V gene (reference sequence). This chain's CDR3 is CAWSVSSSYEQYF. In DNA, the CDR3 is TGTGCCTGGAGTGTATCCAGCTCCTACGAGCAGTACTTC. Full variable domain (remainder filled in from reference TRBV30 and TRBJ2-7): SQTIHQWPATLVQPVGSPLSLECTVEGTSNPNLYWYRQAAGRGLQLLFYSVGIGQISSEVPQNLSASRPQDRQFILSSKKLLLSDSGFYLCAWSVSSSYEQYFGPGTRLTVT.